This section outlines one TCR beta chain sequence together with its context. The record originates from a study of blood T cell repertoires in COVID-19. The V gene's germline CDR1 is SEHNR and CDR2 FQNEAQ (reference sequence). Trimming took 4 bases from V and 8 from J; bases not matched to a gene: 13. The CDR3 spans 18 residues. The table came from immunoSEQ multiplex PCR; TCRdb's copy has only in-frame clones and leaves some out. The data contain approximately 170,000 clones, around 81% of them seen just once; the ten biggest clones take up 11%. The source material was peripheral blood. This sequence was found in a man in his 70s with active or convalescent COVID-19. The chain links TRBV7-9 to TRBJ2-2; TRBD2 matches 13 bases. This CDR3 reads CASSSGLGLAGVGGELFF. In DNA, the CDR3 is TGTGCCAGCAGCTCAGGCCTCGGACTAGCGGGAGTTGGGGGGGAGCTGTTTTTT. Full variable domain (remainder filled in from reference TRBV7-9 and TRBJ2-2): DTGVSQNPRHKITKRGQNVTFRCDPISEHNRLYWYRQTLGQGPEFLTYFQNEAQLEKSRLLSDRFSAERPKGSFSTLEIQRTEQGDSAMYLCASSSGLGLAGVGGELFFGEGSRLTVL.